The rows below give T cell receptor beta chains drawn from one sample of a study of PD-L1 blockade in urothelial cancer. Assay: immunoSEQ multiplex PCR; the TCRdb copy retains only in-frame clones and omits some. The sample includes 46,000 or so clones, around 86% seen only once; the top ten take about 10%. The sample here was PBMCs, taken around atezolizumab (anti-PD-L1) treatment. Receptors were obtained from a man aged 60 to 69 with urothelial cancer. CDR3s include the opening cysteine and the closing phenylalanine or tryptophan. Only part of the rows carry a size: once, few, many, or a class if the clone is expanded.

j_call	v_call	clone_size	cdr3_aa
TRBJ2-3	TRBV28	NA	CASLTSGGARDTQYF
TRBJ2-7	TRBV21-1	once	CASSKLPPQGDEQYF
TRBJ1-2	TRBV5-1	NA	CASSLGTLNYGYTF
TRBJ2-3	TRBV19	medium-sized	CASSIGGHAQYF
TRBJ2-1	TRBV5-1	NA	CASSPPLAGSYNEQFF
TRBJ2-7	TRBV4-2	once	CASSQVTSEREQYF
TRBJ2-1	TRBV5-8	once	CASSLRLAGGRVYNEQFF
TRBJ2-5	TRBV29-1	NA	CSVGRMFEETQYF
TRBJ1-4	TRBV7-9	few	CASHSLTNEKLFF
TRBJ2-1	TRBV6-1	NA	CASSGLRGSYNEQFF
TRBJ2-7	TRBV6-5	NA	CASSLYRRDEQYF
TRBJ2-3	TRBV2	NA	CASIGTGWRYF
TRBJ1-1	TRBV11-2	NA	CASSLGAIESFF
TRBJ1-5	TRBV15	NA	CATSRDRQPQHF
TRBJ2-3	TRBV19	NA	CASRLQGALGTDTQYF
TRBJ2-1	TRBV13	NA	CASSQTGSETYNEQFF
TRBJ2-2	TRBV19	NA	CASSKDRGRDWSGELFF
TRBJ1-4	TRBV7-7	NA	CASRKGVSTNEKLFF
TRBJ2-7	TRBV7-2	NA	CASSGLSSEQYF
TRBJ1-1	TRBV6-1	NA	CASSIDRGPTEAFF
TRBJ1-2	TRBV29-1	once	CSVESSGTGEFGYTF
TRBJ2-1	TRBV2	NA	CASSDSDKAYNEQFF
TRBJ1-3	TRBV6-5	NA	CASSLDTRGNTIYF
TRBJ1-6	TRBV7-3	NA	CASSLRGAVDSPLHF
TRBJ2-2	TRBV30	once	CAWIAQENTGELFF
TRBJ2-7	TRBV18	NA	CASSPRTSGANEQYF
TRBJ2-2	TRBV27	NA	CASSLTGTGMLGELFF
TRBJ1-1	TRBV12-5	NA	CASGLMDSEAFF
TRBJ1-2	TRBV4-1	NA	CASSQGGNLYGYTF
TRBJ2-7	TRBV4-1	NA	CASSQSQDFYEQYF
TRBJ1-2	TRBV28	NA	CASSFRGIYGYTF
TRBJ2-7	TRBV14	few	CASSPLYGTGGHEQYF
TRBJ1-1	TRBV11-3	NA	CASSLATVENTEAFF
TRBJ2-3	TRBV11-2	NA	CASSFVSGQDTQYF
TRBJ2-7	TRBV27	NA	CASSEKRGNEQYF
TRBJ2-1	TRBV4-1	NA	CASSQGGDSSYNEQFF
TRBJ1-2	TRBV6-1	few	CASRITGQSNYGYTF
TRBJ1-2	TRBV29-1	NA	CSVLRQQDGYTF
TRBJ1-6	TRBV7-9	once	CASSLVADTDSPLHF
TRBJ2-1	TRBV4-3	NA	CASSRQGMRNEQFF
TRBJ2-1	TRBV6-4	once	CASSDSSGLRGNEQFF
TRBJ2-2	TRBV29-1	NA	CSATLRTGGRSTGELFF
TRBJ2-2	TRBV9	NA	CASSPRTGPTGELFF
TRBJ1-3	TRBV11-2	NA	CASSAHPLTGAAGNTIYF
TRBJ2-2	TRBV19	NA	CAISSYTGELFF
TRBJ1-1	TRBV11-1	NA	CASSLKGDTEAFF
TRBJ1-5	TRBV6-5	NA	CASSLGRPSNQPQHF
TRBJ2-7	TRBV5-1	NA	CASSLARDRVNEQYF
TRBJ2-3	TRBV6-5	NA	CASSPRTGQSDTQYF
TRBJ1-1	TRBV28	once	CASSLLLSNTEAFF
TRBJ1-6	TRBV4-3	once	CASSQAGSGQKLYSPLHF
TRBJ2-5	TRBV5-6	NA	CASSPGTRGTQYF
TRBJ2-5	TRBV29-1	NA	CSVGGETQYF
TRBJ1-6	TRBV23-1	NA	CASSQQVGQKNSPLHF
TRBJ1-2	TRBV7-2	few	CASSFTGGRLANYGYTF
TRBJ1-1	TRBV7-8	NA	CASRQGRYLSTEAFF
TRBJ2-5	TRBV11-2	NA	CASSPGETQYF
TRBJ2-5	TRBV7-9	NA	CATPSSGQETQYF
TRBJ1-5	TRBV2	NA	CASSDRHSNQPQHF